These 9 T cell receptor beta chains originate from one sample sequenced in a study of blood T cell repertoires in COVID-19. This table comes from immunoSEQ multiplex PCR, and its TCRdb copy is limited to in-frame clones, with some not included. The sample consists of some 97,000 clones, more than 85% of them appearing once. Source material: peripheral blood. The receptors stem from a man in his sixties with acute or convalescent COVID-19.

The chain carries TRBV6-7 and TRBJ2-1; tentative D call: TRBD2 (5 bases). TRBV6-7 is an ORF, with its function uncertain. This CDR3 comprises 15 residues. Trimming took off 4 bases at V and 0 bases at J, with 10 bases between the two ends. The CDR3 bases are TGTGCCAGCAGTTGGAGGACGCGCTCCTACAATGAGCAGTTCTTC. Encoded protein: CASSWRTRSYNEQFF.

The V gene is TRBV19, the J gene TRBJ1-1, with 9 nucleotides matching TRBD1. Germline-derived CDR1 and CDR2 are LNHDA and SQIVND (reference sequence). Losses at the gene ends were 7 bases for V and 8 bases for J; bases not matched to a gene: 14. The CDR3 is 15 amino acids. This chain's CDR3 is CASMGDRARALEAFF. For the CDR3, the DNA is TGTGCCAGTATGGGGGACAGGGCGAGGGCCTTGGAAGCTTTCTTT.

The sample holds a few counts of this clone. The V and J genes are TRBV6-4 and TRBJ2-2; no reliable D call. Germline V gene sequence: CDR1 MRHNA, CDR2 SNTAGT. V lost 4 bases to trimming and J lost 3 bases, with 6 bases between them. CDR3 size: 13 residues. CDR3 residues: CASSVEDTGELFF. The DNA for the CDR3 is TGTGCCAGCAGTGTTGAGGACACCGGGGAGCTGTTTTTT.

The chain couples TRBV19 to TRBJ1-1, with a weak D call TRBD1 (6 bases). V was pared by 5 bases and J by 5 bases, with 18 bases between. This CDR3 is built from 15 residues. The germline CDR1 and CDR2 sequences are LNHDA and SQIVND (reference sequence). The DNA of the CDR3 is TGTGCCAGTAGTCCCCAGACAGGTACGGGTACTGAAGCTTTCTTT. As protein: CASSPQTGTGTEAFF. The whole variable domain, filled in from reference TRBV19 and TRBJ1-1, reads DGGITQSPKYLFRKEGQNVTLSCEQNLNHDAMYWYRQDPGQGLRLIYYSQIVNDFQKGDIAEGYSVSREKKESFPLTVTSAQKNPTAFYLCASSPQTGTGTEAFFGQGTRLTVV.

The J gene is TRBJ2-1, the V gene TRBV19; no clear D gene. Germline-derived CDR1 and CDR2 are LNHDA and SQIVND (reference sequence). V was trimmed by 3 bases and J by 4 bases, leaving 25 bases between them. CDR3 size: 19 residues. Written as DNA, the CDR3 is TGTGCCAGTAGTATCTCTCGTTTTAGCCCAATTGGTTCTTACAATGAGCAGTTCTTC. Protein: CASSISRFSPIGSYNEQFF.

This CDR3 is CASSSTSASSYEQYF. The DNA for the CDR3 is TGTGCCAGCTCGTCAACTAGCGCGAGCTCCTACGAGCAGTACTTC. The chain joins TRBV18 to TRBJ2-7; 7 bases match TRBD2. This CDR3 contains 15 residues. Germline V gene data show CDR1 as KGHSH and CDR2 as LQKENI. J was trimmed by 0 bases and V by 6 bases; bases with no gene match: 8.

This clone was counted between two and nine times. The chain has TRBV6-2 or TRBV6-3 and TRBJ2-2, with 7 positions matching TRBD2. Germline CDR1 MNHEY, CDR2 SVGEGT. The V gene end was trimmed by 2 bases and the J gene end by 4 bases; junction bases not matched to a gene: 10. The CDR3 covers 17 residues. The CDR3 loop is CASSYEAGVWGTGELFF. The CDR3 nucleotides read TGTGCCAGCAGTTACGAGGCGGGAGTCTGGGGCACCGGGGAGCTGTTTTTT.

The V and J genes are TRBV5-1 and TRBJ2-1; TRBD1 is a possible D gene (7 bases). CDR3 length: 17 amino acids. V lost 4 bases and J lost 7, with 24 bases in between. The germline gives CDR1 SGHRS, CDR2 YFSETQ. CDR3 in amino acids: CASSGHRQGSGENEQFF. CDR3 DNA: TGCGCCAGCAGCGGCCACAGACAGGGCTCGGGAGAAAATGAGCAGTTCTTC. The whole variable domain, filled in from reference TRBV5-1 and TRBJ2-1, reads KAGVTQTPRYLIKTRGQQVTLSCSPISGHRSVSWYQQTPGQGLQFLFEYFSETQRNKGNFPGRFSGRQFSNSRSEMNVSTLELGDSALYLCASSGHRQGSGENEQFFGPGTRLTVL.

This chain uses TRBV25-1 with TRBJ2-3; 8 bases fit TRBD1. Germline V gives CDR1 MGHDK, CDR2 SYGVNS. The CDR3 is made up of 16 amino acids. J lost 0 bases, V lost 10 bases, and 12 bases had no gene match. Written as DNA, the CDR3 is TGTGCCACCACGCAGGGGGCCTACGAAAGCACAGATACGCAGTATTTT. Translation gives CATTQGAYESTDTQYF.